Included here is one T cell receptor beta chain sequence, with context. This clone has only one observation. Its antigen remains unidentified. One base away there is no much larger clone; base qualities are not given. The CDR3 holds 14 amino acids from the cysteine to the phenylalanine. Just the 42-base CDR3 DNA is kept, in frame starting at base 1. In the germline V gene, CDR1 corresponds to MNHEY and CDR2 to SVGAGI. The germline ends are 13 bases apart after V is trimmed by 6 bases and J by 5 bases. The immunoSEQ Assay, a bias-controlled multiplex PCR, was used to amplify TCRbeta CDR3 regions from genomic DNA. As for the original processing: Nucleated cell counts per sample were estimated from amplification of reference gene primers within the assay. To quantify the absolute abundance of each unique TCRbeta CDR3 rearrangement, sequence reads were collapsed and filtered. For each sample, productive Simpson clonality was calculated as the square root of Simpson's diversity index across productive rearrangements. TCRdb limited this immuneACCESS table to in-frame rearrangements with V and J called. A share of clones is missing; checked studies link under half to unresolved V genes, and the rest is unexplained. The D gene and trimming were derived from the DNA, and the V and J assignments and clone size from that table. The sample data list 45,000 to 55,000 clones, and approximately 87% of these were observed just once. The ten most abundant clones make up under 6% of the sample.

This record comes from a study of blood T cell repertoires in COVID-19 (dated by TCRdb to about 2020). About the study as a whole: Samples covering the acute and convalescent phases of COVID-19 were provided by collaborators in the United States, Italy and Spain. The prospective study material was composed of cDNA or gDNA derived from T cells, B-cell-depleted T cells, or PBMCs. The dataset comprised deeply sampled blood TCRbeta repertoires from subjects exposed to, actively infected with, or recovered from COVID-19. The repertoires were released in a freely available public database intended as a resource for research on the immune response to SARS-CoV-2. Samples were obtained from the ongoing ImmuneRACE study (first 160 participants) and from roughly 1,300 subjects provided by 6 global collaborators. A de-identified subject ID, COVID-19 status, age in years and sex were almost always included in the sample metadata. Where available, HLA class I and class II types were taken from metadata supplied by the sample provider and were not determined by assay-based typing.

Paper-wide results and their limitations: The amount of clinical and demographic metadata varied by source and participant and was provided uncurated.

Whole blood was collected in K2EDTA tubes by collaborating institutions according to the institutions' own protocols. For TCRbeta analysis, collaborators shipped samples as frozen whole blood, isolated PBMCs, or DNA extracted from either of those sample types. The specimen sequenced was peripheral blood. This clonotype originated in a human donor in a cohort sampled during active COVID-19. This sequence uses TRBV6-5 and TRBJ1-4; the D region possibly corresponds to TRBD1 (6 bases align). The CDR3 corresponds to CASRLGGANEKLFF. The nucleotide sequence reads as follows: TGTGCCAGCAGGTTGGGGGGGGCAAATGAAAAACTGTTTTTT.